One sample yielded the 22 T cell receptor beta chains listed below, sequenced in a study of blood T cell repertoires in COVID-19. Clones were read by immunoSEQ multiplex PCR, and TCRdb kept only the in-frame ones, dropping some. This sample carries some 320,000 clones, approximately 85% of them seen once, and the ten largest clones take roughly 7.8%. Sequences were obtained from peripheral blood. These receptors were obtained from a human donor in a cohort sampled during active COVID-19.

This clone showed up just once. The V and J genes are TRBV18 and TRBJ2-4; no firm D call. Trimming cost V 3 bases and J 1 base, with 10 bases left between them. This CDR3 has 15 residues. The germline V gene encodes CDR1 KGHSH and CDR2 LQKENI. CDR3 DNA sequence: TGTGCCAGCTCACCTTCGTTTCAGGCCAAAAACATTCAGTACTTC. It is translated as CASSPSFQAKNIQYF.

DNA of the CDR3: TGCGCCAGCAGCCTAGGAGGGATTAATGAGCAGTTCTTC. Residues: CASSLGGINEQFF. J is TRBJ2-1 and V is TRBV5-1; D might be TRBD2 (6 bases). CDR1 is SGHRS and CDR2 is YFSETQ in the germline V gene. The CDR3 spans 13 residues. Trimming stripped 4 bases from V and 7 bases from J, with 12 bases between.

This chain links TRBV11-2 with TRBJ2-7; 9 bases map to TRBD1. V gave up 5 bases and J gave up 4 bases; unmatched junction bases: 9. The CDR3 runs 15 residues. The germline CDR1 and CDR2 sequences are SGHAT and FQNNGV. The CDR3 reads CASSQGTGPGYEQYF. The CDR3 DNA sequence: TGTGCCAGCAGCCAGGGGACAGGGCCCGGGTACGAGCAGTACTTC.

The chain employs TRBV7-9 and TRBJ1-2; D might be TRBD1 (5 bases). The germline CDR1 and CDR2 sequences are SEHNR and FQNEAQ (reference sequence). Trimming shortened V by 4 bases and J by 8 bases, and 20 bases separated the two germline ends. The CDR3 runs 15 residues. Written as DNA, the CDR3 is TGTGCCAGCAGCTATGACAGTCCCCAATTGGGGGGCTACACCTTC. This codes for CASSYDSPQLGGYTF.

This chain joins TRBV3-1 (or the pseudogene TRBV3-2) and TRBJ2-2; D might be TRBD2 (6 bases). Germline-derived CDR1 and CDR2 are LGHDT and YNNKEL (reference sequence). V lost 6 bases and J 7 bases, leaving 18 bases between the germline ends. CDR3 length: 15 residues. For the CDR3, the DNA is TGTGCCAGCAGGAACCGGGGACTCGGGGTCGGGGAGCTGTTTTTT. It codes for CASRNRGLGVGELFF.

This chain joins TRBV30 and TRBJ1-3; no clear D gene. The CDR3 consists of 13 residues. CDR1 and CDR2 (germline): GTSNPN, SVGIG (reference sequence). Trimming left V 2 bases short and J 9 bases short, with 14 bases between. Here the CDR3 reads CAWSSKESLTIYF. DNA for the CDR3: TGTGCCTGGAGTTCCAAGGAGTCCCTCACCATATATTTT. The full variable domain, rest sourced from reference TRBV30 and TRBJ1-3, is SQTIHQWPATLVQPVGSPLSLECTVEGTSNPNLYWYRQAAGRGLQLLFYSVGIGQISSEVPQNLSASRPQDRQFILSSKKLLLSDSGFYLCAWSSKESLTIYFGEGSWLTVV.

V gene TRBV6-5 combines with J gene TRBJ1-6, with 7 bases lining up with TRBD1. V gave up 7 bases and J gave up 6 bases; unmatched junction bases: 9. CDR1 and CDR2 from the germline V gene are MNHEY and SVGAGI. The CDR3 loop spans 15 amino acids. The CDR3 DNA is TGTGCCAGCACTATCGGGACAGTATTTAATTCACCCCTCCACTTT. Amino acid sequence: CASTIGTVFNSPLHF.

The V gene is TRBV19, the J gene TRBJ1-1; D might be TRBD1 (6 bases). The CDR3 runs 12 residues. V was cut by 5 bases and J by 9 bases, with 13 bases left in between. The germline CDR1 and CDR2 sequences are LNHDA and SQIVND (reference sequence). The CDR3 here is CASSYGQPQAFF. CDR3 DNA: TGTGCCAGTAGTTACGGACAGCCCCAAGCTTTCTTT.

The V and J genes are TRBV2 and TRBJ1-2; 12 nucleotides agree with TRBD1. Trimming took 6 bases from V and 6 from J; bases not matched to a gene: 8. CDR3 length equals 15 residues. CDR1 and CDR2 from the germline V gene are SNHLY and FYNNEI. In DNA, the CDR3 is TGTGCCAGCAGGGCCGGGACAGGGGGCGGCGATGGCTACACCTTC. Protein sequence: CASRAGTGGGDGYTF.

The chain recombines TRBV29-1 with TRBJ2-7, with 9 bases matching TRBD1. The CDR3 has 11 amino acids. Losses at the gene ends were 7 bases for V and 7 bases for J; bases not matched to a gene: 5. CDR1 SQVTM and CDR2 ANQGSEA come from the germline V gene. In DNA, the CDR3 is TGCAGCGCACAGGGGGCGTGGGAGCAGTACTTC. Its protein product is CSAQGAWEQYF.

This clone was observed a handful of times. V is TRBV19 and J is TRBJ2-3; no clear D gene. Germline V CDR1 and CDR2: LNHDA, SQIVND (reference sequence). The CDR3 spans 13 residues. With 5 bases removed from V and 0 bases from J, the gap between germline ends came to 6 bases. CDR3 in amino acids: CASSVTSTDTQYF. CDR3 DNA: TGTGCCAGTAGTGTGACTAGCACAGATACGCAGTATTTT.

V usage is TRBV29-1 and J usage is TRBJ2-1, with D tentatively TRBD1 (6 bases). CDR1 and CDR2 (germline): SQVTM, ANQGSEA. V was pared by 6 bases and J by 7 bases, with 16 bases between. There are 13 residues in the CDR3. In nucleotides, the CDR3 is TGCAGCGTCGCCTCAGGGGTTTGGAATGAGCAGTTCTTC. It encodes CSVASGVWNEQFF.

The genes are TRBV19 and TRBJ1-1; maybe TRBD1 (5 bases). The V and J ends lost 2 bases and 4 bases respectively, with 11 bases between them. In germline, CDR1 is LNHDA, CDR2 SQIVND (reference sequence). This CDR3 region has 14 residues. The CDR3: CASSIRGFSTEAFF. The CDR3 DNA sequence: TGTGCCAGTAGTATAAGGGGATTCAGCACTGAAGCTTTCTTT.

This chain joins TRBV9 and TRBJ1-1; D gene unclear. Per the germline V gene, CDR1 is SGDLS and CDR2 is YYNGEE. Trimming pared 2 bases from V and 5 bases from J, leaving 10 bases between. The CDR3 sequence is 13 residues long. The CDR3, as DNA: TGTGCCAGCAGCGTTGACCTGAGGACTGAAGCTTTCTTT. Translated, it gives CASSVDLRTEAFF.

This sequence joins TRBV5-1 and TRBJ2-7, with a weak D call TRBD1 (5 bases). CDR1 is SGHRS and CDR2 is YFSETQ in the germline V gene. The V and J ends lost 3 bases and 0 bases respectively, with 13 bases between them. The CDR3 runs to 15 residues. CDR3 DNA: TGCGCCAGCAGCTGGACACTCCAATACTCCTACGAGCAGTACTTC. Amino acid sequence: CASSWTLQYSYEQYF.

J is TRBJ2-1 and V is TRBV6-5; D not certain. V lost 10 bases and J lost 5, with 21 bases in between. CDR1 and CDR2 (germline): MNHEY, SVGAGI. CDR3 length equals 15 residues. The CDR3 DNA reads TGTGCCATCAGGATCCCTACGCACGCCCACAATGAGCAGTTCTTC. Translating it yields CAIRIPTHAHNEQFF.

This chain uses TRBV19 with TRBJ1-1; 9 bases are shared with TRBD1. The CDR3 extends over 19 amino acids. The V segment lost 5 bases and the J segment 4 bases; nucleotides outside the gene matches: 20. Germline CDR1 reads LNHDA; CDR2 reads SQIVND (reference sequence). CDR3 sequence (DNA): TGTGCCAGTAGTCCCGGGACAGGGTCAATACGCAGGTCGAGCACTGAAGCTTTCTTT. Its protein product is CASSPGTGSIRRSSTEAFF.

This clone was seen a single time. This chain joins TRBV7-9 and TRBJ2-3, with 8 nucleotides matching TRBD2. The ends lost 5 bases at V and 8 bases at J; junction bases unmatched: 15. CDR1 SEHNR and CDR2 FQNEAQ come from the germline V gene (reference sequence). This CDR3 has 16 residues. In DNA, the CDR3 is TGTGCCAGCAGCCCCTTGCTGCTAGCGGGTAGGGGTACGCAGTATTTT. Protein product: CASSPLLLAGRGTQYF.

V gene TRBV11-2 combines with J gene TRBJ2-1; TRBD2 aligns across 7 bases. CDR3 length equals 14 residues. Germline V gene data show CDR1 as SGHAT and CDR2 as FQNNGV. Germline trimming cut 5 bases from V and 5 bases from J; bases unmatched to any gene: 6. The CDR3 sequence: CASSRRDYDNEQFF. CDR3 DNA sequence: TGTGCCAGCAGCCGTCGGGACTACGACAATGAGCAGTTCTTC.

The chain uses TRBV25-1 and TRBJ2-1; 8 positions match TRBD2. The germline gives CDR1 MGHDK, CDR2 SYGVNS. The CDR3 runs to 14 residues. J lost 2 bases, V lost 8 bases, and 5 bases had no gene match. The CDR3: CASAPGGAYNEQFF. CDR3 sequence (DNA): TGTGCCAGCGCCCCCGGGGGGGCCTACAATGAGCAGTTCTTC.

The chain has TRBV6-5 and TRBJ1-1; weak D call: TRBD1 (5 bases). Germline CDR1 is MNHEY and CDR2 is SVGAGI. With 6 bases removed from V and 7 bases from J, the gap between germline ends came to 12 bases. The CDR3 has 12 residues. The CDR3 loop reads CASSRETGEAFF. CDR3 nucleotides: TGTGCCAGCAGCAGAGAAACAGGTGAAGCTTTCTTT.

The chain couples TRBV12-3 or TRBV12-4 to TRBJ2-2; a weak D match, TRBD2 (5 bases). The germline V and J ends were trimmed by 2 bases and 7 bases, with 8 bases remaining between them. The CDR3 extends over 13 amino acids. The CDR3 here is CASSLITSGELFF. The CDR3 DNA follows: TGTGCCAGCAGTTTAATCACTAGCGGGGAGCTGTTTTTT.